The 31 T cell receptor beta chains below were found in one sample sequenced in a study of blood T cell repertoires in COVID-19. Data came from immunoSEQ multiplex PCR; TCRdb stores just in-frame clones and leaves some out. The table has around 220,000 clones, 70% to 90% seen once; the top ten hold nearly 7.5%. Sample: PBMCs or T cells enriched from blood (not recorded which). The source is a middle-aged woman with acute COVID-19.

The chain recombines TRBV28 with TRBJ1-5; a possible D gene is TRBD1 (5 bases). The ends were cut back, 6 bases at V and 3 bases at J, with 12 bases in the middle. The germline CDR1 and CDR2 sequences are MDHEN and SYDVKM. This CDR3 has 14 residues. The CDR3 bases are TGTGCCAGCAGGCTTCCGGGACTCAATCAGCCCCAGCATTTT. Amino acids: CASRLPGLNQPQHF. The entire variable domain, with the rest obtained from reference TRBV28 and TRBJ1-5, is as follows: DVKVTQSSRYLVKRTGEKVFLECVQDMDHENMFWYRQDPGLGLRLIYFSYDVKMKEKGDIPEGYSVSREKKERFSLILESASTNQTSMYLCASRLPGLNQPQHFGDGTRLSIL.

In DNA, the CDR3 is TGTGCCAGTTTCCCCGGACTAGCGCCTACCTACGAGCAGTACTTC. Its translation: CASFPGLAPTYEQYF. The V and J genes are TRBV19 and TRBJ2-7; 9 bases map to TRBD2. Per germline, CDR1 LNHDA and CDR2 SQIVND (reference sequence). Trimming removed 8 bases from V and 2 bases from J; junction bases left unmatched: 10. This CDR3 is 15 amino acids long.

The chain links TRBV5-1 to TRBJ1-3; TRBD1 is a possible D gene (5 bases). The V gene's germline CDR1 is SGHRS and CDR2 YFSETQ. The CDR3 has 14 residues. The germline V and J ends were trimmed by 1 base and 4 bases, with 9 bases remaining between them. The DNA of the CDR3 is TGCGCCAGCAGCTTGCAGGGTAACGGAAACACCATATATTTT. Protein product: CASSLQGNGNTIYF.

The gene calls are TRBV7-2 and TRBJ1-6; perhaps TRBD1 as D (6 bases). This CDR3 has 17 amino acids. CDR1 SGHTA and CDR2 FQGNSA come from the germline V gene. Trimming pared 1 base from V and 8 bases from J, leaving 18 bases between. The CDR3 coding sequence is TGTGCCAGCAGCTTAGAGCCTGGGGCCCAGGGGTATTCACCCCTCCACTTT. It is translated as CASSLEPGAQGYSPLHF.

This clone is a singleton in its sample. This chain joins TRBV3-1 (or the pseudogene TRBV3-2) and TRBJ1-5; no clear D gene. The CDR3 has 14 amino acids. Between the trimmed V and J ends, which lost 3 bases and 2 bases, there was a span of 8 bases. The germline CDR1 and CDR2 sequences are LGHDT and YNNKEL (reference sequence). CDR3 DNA: TGTGCCAGCAGCCACAGTGCTGGCAATCAGCCCCAGCATTTT. This encodes CASSHSAGNQPQHF.

The chain couples TRBV19 to TRBJ1-3; D ambiguous. Germline V gene lookup returns CDR1 LNHDA and CDR2 SQIVND (reference sequence). The CDR3 length is 13 residues. Trimming cost V 10 bases and J 4 bases, with 14 bases left between them. The CDR3 is CATRRVTGNTIYF. The CDR3, as DNA: TGTGCCACCCGTCGGGTAACCGGAAACACCATATATTTT.

For this clone: Other DNA variants within this sample encode the same CDR3. The chain has TRBV11-2 and TRBJ1-5; TRBD1 is a possible D gene (5 bases). Germline-derived CDR1 and CDR2 are SGHAT and FQNNGV. The CDR3 totals 13 residues. Trimming stripped 1 base from V and 4 bases from J, with 5 bases between. In DNA, the CDR3 is TGTGCCAGCAGCTTAGGGACAAATCAGCCCCAGCATTTT. Its translation: CASSLGTNQPQHF.

The chain has TRBV19 and TRBJ2-2; the match to TRBD1 covers 7 bases. The CDR3 consists of 15 residues. V trimming: 7 bases; J trimming: 6 bases; junction bases outside the gene matches: 11. Germline loops: CDR1 LNHDA, CDR2 SQIVND (reference sequence). The CDR3 DNA sequence: TGTGCCAGTACCACTACAGGGGTCGGGGCCGGGGAGCTGTTTTTT. It specifies CASTTTGVGAGELFF.

The chain joins TRBV5-4 to TRBJ2-5; TRBD1 might be the D (6 bases). V was trimmed by 4 bases and J by 5 bases, leaving 18 bases between them. The CDR3 is 15 residues long. CDR1 and CDR2 from the germline V gene are SGHNT and YYREEE (reference sequence). The chain's CDR3 is CASSQQGPGSETQYF. In DNA form, the CDR3 reads TGTGCCAGCAGCCAACAGGGACCCGGATCGGAGACCCAGTACTTC.

This clone was seen once. The chain is built from TRBV29-1 and TRBJ2-2; tentative D call: TRBD1 (6 bases). Trimming stripped 4 bases from V and 1 base from J, with 16 bases between. This CDR3 is 16 amino acids long. Germline loops: CDR1 SQVTM, CDR2 ANQGSEA. CDR3 coding DNA: TGCAGCGTTGGGAGACAGGCCGGTTTGAACACCGGGGAGCTGTTTTTT. Its translation is CSVGRQAGLNTGELFF.

The J gene is TRBJ1-2, the V gene TRBV28; D possibly corresponds to TRBD1 (5 bases). This CDR3 region has 13 residues. CDR1 MDHEN and CDR2 SYDVKM come from the germline V gene. Trimming left V 7 bases short and J 5 bases short, with 14 bases between. In DNA form, the CDR3 reads TGTGCCAGCACCGTGACAGCCCTGTATGGCTACACCTTC. Its protein product is CASTVTALYGYTF.

This sequence joins TRBV19 and TRBJ1-1; tentative D call: TRBD1 (5 bases). V was shortened by 7 bases and J by 5 bases, with 14 bases between the two germline ends. This CDR3 has 13 residues. Germline-derived CDR1 and CDR2 are LNHDA and SQIVND (reference sequence). The CDR3 sequence is CASTTSGGTEAFF. CDR3 nucleotide sequence: TGTGCCAGTACCACCTCGGGGGGTACTGAAGCTTTCTTT. Complete variable domain (other parts from reference TRBV19 and TRBJ1-1): DGGITQSPKYLFRKEGQNVTLSCEQNLNHDAMYWYRQDPGQGLRLIYYSQIVNDFQKGDIAEGYSVSREKKESFPLTVTSAQKNPTAFYLCASTTSGGTEAFFGQGTRLTVV.

The rearrangement links TRBV5-1 to TRBJ2-4; TRBD1 aligns across 8 bases. The CDR3 covers 19 residues. From germline, CDR1 is SGHRS and CDR2 YFSETQ. The junction had 16 bases not matched to a gene; V was cut back by 4 bases and J by 1 base. In DNA form, the CDR3 reads TGCGCCAGCAGCCCTGGACAGGGAATGGTCGGTGAGGCCAAAAACATTCAGTACTTC. Its protein product is CASSPGQGMVGEAKNIQYF.

This chain uses TRBV7-2 with TRBJ1-5; D is perhaps TRBD1 (6 bases). The CDR3 has 15 residues. CDR1 and CDR2 (germline): SGHTA, FQGNSA. V was cut by 2 bases and J by 4 bases, with 12 bases left in between. The DNA for the CDR3 is TGTGCCAGCAGCTTATTTGGGCAGGGGAATCAGCCCCAGCATTTT. Translated, it gives CASSLFGQGNQPQHF.

The chain has TRBV5-1 and TRBJ1-2; D gene ambiguous. Per the germline V gene, CDR1 is SGHRS and CDR2 is YFSETQ. V lost 0 bases and J 7 bases, leaving 19 bases between the germline ends. CDR3 length: 16 residues. In nucleotides, the CDR3 is TGCGCCAGCAGCTTGGCCGGGGAGTTTCGTAGAGGTGGCTACACCTTC. As protein: CASSLAGEFRRGGYTF. The complete variable domain, with remaining parts taken from reference TRBV5-1 and TRBJ1-2, reads KAGVTQTPRYLIKTRGQQVTLSCSPISGHRSVSWYQQTPGQGLQFLFEYFSETQRNKGNFPGRFSGRQFSNSRSEMNVSTLELGDSALYLCASSLAGEFRRGGYTFGSGTRLTVV.

This CDR3 reads CASSSGQLTNTEAFF. CDR3 coding DNA: TGTGCCAGCAGCTCGGGACAGCTTACGAACACTGAAGCTTTCTTT. V and J are TRBV9 and TRBJ1-1, with TRBD1 matching 7 bases. This CDR3 contains 15 residues. V lost 4 bases and J lost 1; bases outside the gene matches: 7. Germline CDR1 SGDLS, CDR2 YYNGEE.

This chain links TRBV6-5 with TRBJ2-3; possibly TRBD1 for D (5 bases). The CDR3 extends over 13 amino acids. The V end was cut by 8 bases, the J end by 4 bases, with 13 bases between. Germline assignment: CDR1 MNHEY and CDR2 SVGAGI. Here the CDR3 DNA reads TGTGCCAGCGACTCAGGGCCTGCAGATACGCAGTATTTT. It encodes CASDSGPADTQYF.

The gene calls are TRBV7-6 and TRBJ2-1; TRBD1 is a possible D gene (6 bases). Per the germline V gene, CDR1 is SGHVS and CDR2 is FNYEAQ. V lost 3 bases and J lost 6, with 12 bases in between. The CDR3 length is 14 residues. The CDR3 DNA is TGTGCCAGCAGCTTCCTGACAGGTCGCAATGAGCAGTTCTTC. This encodes CASSFLTGRNEQFF. Based on the CDR3 plus reference TRBV7-6 and TRBJ2-1, the full variable domain is GAGVSQSPRYKVTKRGQDVALRCDPISGHVSLYWYRQALGQGPEFLTYFNYEAQQDKSGLPNDRFSAERPEGSISTLTIQRTEQRDSAMYRCASSFLTGRNEQFFGPGTRLTVL.

This chain uses TRBV11-2 with TRBJ2-5; 7 bases agree with TRBD2. The CDR3 has 15 residues. V lost 5 bases to trimming and J lost 5 bases; unmatched junction nucleotides: 11. The germline CDR1 and CDR2 sequences are SGHAT and FQNNGV. The CDR3 sequence is CASSRGTTNGETQYF. Here the CDR3 DNA reads TGTGCCAGCAGCAGAGGGACTACCAACGGGGAGACCCAGTACTTC.

The rearrangement links TRBV19 to TRBJ2-3, with a weak D call TRBD2 (6 bases). This CDR3 is built from 14 residues. The germline V gene has CDR1 LNHDA and CDR2 SQIVND (reference sequence). V shed 7 bases and J shed 0 bases, with 11 bases lying between them. The CDR3 loop is CASNGRGSTDTQYF. CDR3 DNA sequence: TGTGCCAGTAATGGGCGGGGAAGCACAGATACGCAGTATTTT.

This clone came up a few times. The rearrangement uses TRBV4-1 and TRBJ2-3; D may be TRBD1 (6 bases). The germline CDR1 and CDR2 sequences are MGHRA and YSYEKL. V dropped 1 base and J dropped 5 bases, with 13 bases sitting between them. CDR3 size: 15 residues. This chain's CDR3 is CASSQVTQGRDTQYF. In nucleotides, the CDR3 is TGCGCCAGCAGCCAAGTTACCCAGGGGAGAGATACGCAGTATTTT.

The chain links TRBV11-3 to TRBJ2-4; no firm D call. The CDR3 sequence is 16 residues long. Germline V gene lookup returns CDR1 SGHNT and CDR2 YENEEA. V lost 0 bases, J lost 0 bases, and 9 bases lay in between. In DNA form, the CDR3 reads TGTGCCAGCAGCTTAGATAGTGGCGGAGCCAAAAACATTCAGTACTTC. Its protein product is CASSLDSGGAKNIQYF.

The J gene is TRBJ2-5, the V gene TRBV9; no clear D gene. CDR3 length: 16 amino acids. V lost 0 bases, J lost 2 bases, and 14 bases lay in between. Germline CDR1 and CDR2: SGDLS and YYNGEE. CDR3 in DNA: TGTGCCAGCAGCGTAGATCCCCAGGCGCTACAAGAGACCCAGTACTTC. It is translated as CASSVDPQALQETQYF. The whole variable domain, filled in from reference TRBV9 and TRBJ2-5, reads DSGVTQTPKHLITATGQRVTLRCSPRSGDLSVYWYQQSLDQGLQFLIQYYNGEERAKGNILERFSAQQFPDLHSELNLSSLELGDSALYFCASSVDPQALQETQYFGPGTRLLVL.

V usage is TRBV28 and J usage is TRBJ2-1, with D tentatively TRBD1 (6 bases). V was shortened by 8 bases and J by 1 base, with 15 bases between the two germline ends. The germline V gene encodes CDR1 MDHEN and CDR2 SYDVKM. The CDR3 length is 15 residues. DNA for the CDR3: TGTGCCAGCGTAAAGCGGACAGCATCCTACAATGAGCAGTTCTTC. Amino acid sequence: CASVKRTASYNEQFF.

Only one count was recorded for this clone. The gene calls are TRBV12-3 or TRBV12-4 and TRBJ1-2; D is possibly TRBD1 (6 bases). This CDR3 is 13 amino acids long. Trimming removed 5 bases from V and 6 bases from J, with 13 bases in between. Here the CDR3 reads CASSPTGRHGYTF. The CDR3 nucleotides read TGTGCCAGCAGTCCTACAGGGCGTCATGGCTACACCTTC.

The chain uses TRBV28 and TRBJ1-3, with D perhaps matching TRBD1 (6 bases). The CDR3 is 14 residues long. Per the germline V gene, CDR1 is MDHEN and CDR2 is SYDVKM. The ends were cut back, 9 bases at V and 0 bases at J, with 12 bases in the middle. DNA for the CDR3: TGTGCCAGTAGAGGACAGATCTCTGGAAACACCATATATTTT. This translates into CASRGQISGNTIYF.

The V gene is TRBV24-1, the J gene TRBJ2-2, with TRBD1 identical over 9 bases. Trimming at V came to 8 bases and at J to 5 bases, leaving 8 bases not matched to a gene. This CDR3 has 15 residues. Germline assignment: CDR1 KGHDR and CDR2 SFDVKD. DNA of the CDR3: TGTGCCACCAAAACAGGGGGCGCAGGGACCGGGGAGCTGTTTTTT. Its protein product is CATKTGGAGTGELFF.

The sample holds a few counts of this clone. The chain couples TRBV12-3 or TRBV12-4 to TRBJ1-1, with unresolved D. This CDR3 is 13 amino acids long. V lost 3 bases and J 5 bases, leaving 10 bases between the germline ends. The CDR3 sequence: CASSFGGNTEAFF. The CDR3 DNA sequence: TGTGCCAGCAGTTTCGGAGGGAATACTGAAGCTTTCTTT.

The chain's CDR3 is CASSLQGSFYNEQFF. The CDR3 DNA reads as TGTGCCAGCAGCTTACAGGGGAGTTTCTACAATGAGCAGTTCTTC. This chain uses TRBV7-9 with TRBJ2-1, with D possibly being TRBD1 (6 bases). Trimming took 2 bases from V and 3 from J, leaving 11 bases between them. The CDR3 is 15 amino acids. Germline V gene sequence: CDR1 SEHNR, CDR2 FQNEAQ (reference sequence).

The chain links TRBV28 to TRBJ2-3; tentative D call: TRBD2 (6 bases). In germline, CDR1 is MDHEN, CDR2 SYDVKM. CDR3 size: 14 residues. V lost 6 bases and J lost 1, with 11 bases in between. CDR3 coding DNA: TGTGCCAGCAGACGACCGGGGGGCACAGATACGCAGTATTTT. Translation gives CASRRPGGTDTQYF.

The chain links TRBV29-1 to TRBJ2-5; D remains ambiguous. V was trimmed by 7 bases and J by 5 bases, leaving 11 bases between them. Per germline, CDR1 SQVTM and CDR2 ANQGSEA. There are 11 residues in the CDR3. The CDR3 loop reads CSAATLETQYF. The CDR3 DNA reads as TGCAGCGCTGCGACACTTGAGACCCAGTACTTC.